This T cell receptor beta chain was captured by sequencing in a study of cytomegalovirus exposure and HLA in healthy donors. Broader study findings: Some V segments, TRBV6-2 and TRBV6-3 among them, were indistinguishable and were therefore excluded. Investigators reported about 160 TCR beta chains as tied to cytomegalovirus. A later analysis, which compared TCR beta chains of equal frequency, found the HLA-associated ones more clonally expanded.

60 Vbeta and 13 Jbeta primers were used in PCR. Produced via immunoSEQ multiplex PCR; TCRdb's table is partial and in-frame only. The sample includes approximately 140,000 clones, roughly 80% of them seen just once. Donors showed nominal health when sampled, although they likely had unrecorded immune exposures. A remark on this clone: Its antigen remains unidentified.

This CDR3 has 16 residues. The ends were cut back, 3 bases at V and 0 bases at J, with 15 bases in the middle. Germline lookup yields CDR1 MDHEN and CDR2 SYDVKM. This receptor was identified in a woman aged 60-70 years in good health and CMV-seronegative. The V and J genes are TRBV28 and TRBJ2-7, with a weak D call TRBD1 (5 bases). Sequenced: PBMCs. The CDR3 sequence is CASSFIRGSYSYEQYF. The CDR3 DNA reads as TGTGCCAGCAGTTTTATAAGGGGCAGTTACTCCTACGAGCAGTACTTC.